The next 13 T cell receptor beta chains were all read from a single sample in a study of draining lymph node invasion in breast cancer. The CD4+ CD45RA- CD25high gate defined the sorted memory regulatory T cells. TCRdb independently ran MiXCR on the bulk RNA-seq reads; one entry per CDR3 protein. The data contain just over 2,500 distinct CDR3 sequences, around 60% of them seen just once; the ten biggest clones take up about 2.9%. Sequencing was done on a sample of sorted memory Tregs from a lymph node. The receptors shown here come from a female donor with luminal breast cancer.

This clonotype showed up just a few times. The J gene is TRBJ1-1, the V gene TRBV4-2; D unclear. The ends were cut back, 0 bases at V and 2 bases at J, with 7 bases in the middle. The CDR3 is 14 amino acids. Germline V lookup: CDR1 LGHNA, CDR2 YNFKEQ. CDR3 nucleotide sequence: TGTGCCAGCAGCCAAGAGGCCTCAAACACTGAAGCTTTCTTT. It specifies CASSQEASNTEAFF.

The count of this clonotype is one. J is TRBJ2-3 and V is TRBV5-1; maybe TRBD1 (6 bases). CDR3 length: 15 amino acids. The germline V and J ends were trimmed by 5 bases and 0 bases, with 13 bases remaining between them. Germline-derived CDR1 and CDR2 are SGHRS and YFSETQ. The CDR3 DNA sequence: TGCGCCAGCAGACTACGGACAGCAAGCACAGATACGCAGTATTTT. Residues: CASRLRTASTDTQYF.

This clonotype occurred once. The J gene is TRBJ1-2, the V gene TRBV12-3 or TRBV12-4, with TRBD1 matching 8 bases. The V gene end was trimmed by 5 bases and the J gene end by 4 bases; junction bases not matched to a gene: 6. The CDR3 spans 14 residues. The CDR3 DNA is TGTGCCAGCAGTGCGAGACAGGGGACCTATGGCTACACCTTC. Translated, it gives CASSARQGTYGYTF.

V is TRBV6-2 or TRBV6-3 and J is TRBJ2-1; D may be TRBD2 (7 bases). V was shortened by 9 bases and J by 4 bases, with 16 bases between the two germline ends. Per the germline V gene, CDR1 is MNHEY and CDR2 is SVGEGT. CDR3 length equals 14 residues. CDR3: CARNSRGPYNEQFF. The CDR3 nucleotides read TGTGCCAGAAACTCGCGGGGGCCGTACAATGAGCAGTTCTTC.

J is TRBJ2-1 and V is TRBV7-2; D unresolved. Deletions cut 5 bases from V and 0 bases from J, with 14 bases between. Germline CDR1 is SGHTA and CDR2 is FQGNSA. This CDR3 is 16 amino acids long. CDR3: CASSPSGASSYNEQFF. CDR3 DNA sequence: TGTGCCAGCAGCCCCTCAGGTGCCAGCTCCTACAATGAGCAGTTCTTC.

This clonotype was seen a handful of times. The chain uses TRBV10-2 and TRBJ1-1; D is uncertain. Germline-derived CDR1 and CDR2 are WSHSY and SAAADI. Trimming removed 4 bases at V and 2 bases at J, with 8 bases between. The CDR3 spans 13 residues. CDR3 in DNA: TGCGCCAGCAGTGGTGGCGGAAACACTGAAGCTTTCTTT. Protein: CASSGGGNTEAFF.

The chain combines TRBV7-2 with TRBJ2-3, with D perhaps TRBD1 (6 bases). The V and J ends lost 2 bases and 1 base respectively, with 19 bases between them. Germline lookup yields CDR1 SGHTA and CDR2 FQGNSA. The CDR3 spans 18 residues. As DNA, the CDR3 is TGTGCCAGCAGCTTAAGGACAGCGAAGGTTCTGGGCACAGATACGCAGTATTTT. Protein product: CASSLRTAKVLGTDTQYF.

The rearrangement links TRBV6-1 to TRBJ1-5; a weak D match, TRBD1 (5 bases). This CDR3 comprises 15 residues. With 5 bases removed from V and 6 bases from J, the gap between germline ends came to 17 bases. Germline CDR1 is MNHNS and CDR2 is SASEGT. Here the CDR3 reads CASSHSGGSGQPQHF. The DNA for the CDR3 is TGTGCCAGCAGTCATTCGGGGGGATCCGGTCAGCCCCAGCATTTT.

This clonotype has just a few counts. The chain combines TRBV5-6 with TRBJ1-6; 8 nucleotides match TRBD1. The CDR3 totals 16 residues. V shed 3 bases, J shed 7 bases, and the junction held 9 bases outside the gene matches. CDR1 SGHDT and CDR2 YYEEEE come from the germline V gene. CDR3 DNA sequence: TGTGCCAGCAGCTCTCTTTGGACAGGGACCAATTCACCCCTCCACTTT. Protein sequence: CASSSLWTGTNSPLHF.

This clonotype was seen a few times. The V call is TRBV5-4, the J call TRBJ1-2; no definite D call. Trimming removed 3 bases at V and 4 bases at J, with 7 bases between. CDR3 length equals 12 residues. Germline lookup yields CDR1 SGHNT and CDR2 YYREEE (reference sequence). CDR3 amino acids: CASSSVAYGYTF. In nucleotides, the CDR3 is TGTGCCAGCAGCTCGGTTGCCTATGGCTACACCTTC.

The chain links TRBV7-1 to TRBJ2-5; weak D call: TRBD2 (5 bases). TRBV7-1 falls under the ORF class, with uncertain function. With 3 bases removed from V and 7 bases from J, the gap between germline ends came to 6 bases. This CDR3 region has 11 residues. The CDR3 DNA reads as TGTGCCAGCAGCTCCCGGGGGACCCAGTACTTC. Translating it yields CASSSRGTQYF.

This CDR3 is CASSSGQYPEGYTF. CDR3 in DNA: TGTGCCAGCAGCTCGGGACAGTATCCAGAAGGCTACACCTTC. This chain uses TRBV5-4 with TRBJ1-2; 7 nucleotides line up with TRBD1. With 3 bases clipped from V and 8 bases from J, the junction kept 10 bases outside the gene matches. CDR3 length: 14 amino acids. CDR1 is SGHNT and CDR2 is YYREEE in the germline V gene (reference sequence).

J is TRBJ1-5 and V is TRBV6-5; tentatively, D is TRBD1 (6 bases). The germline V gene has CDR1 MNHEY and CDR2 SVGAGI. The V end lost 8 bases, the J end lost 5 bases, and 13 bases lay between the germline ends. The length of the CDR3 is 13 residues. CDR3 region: CASQTGRHQPQHF. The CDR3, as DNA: TGTGCCAGCCAAACAGGGAGGCATCAGCCCCAGCATTTT.